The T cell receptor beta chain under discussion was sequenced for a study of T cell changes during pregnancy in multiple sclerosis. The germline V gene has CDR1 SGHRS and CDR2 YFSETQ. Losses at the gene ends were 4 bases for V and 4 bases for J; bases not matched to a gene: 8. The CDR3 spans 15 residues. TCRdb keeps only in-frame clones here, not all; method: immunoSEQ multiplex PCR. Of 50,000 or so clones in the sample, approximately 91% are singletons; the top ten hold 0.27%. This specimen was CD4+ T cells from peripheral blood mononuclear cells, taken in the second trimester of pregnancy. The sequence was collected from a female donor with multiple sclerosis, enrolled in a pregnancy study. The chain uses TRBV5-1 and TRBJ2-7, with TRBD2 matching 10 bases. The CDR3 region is CASSRSGGAQYEQYF. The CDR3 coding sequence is TGCGCCAGCAGCAGGAGCGGGGGGGCCCAGTACGAGCAGTACTTC.